These 15 T cell receptor beta chains came from one sample sequenced in a study of cytomegalovirus exposure and HLA in healthy donors. PCR was performed using 60 Vbeta and 13 Jbeta primers. TCRdb's copy holds only in-frame clones and misses some; the assay was immunoSEQ multiplex PCR. The sample comprises fewer than 200,000 clones, around 74% of which are singletons, and approximately 2.4% rests with the top ten. Sequencing was done on a sample of PBMCs. The receptors were gathered from a female donor in good health and CMV-seronegative.

As regards this clone: The sample carries other DNA sequences with the same CDR3. CDR3 DNA sequence: TGTGCCAGTAGTATATCAGGGGCCTACGAGCAGTACTTC. Protein product: CASSISGAYEQYF. The V gene is TRBV19, the J gene TRBJ2-7; D may be TRBD1 (6 bases). V was clipped by 2 bases and J by 2 bases, with 7 bases between them. CDR1 LNHDA and CDR2 SQIVND come from the germline V gene (reference sequence). The CDR3 consists of 13 residues.

The V gene is TRBV7-9, the J gene TRBJ1-5, with a tentative D call TRBD1 (5 bases). Germline CDR1 is SEHNR and CDR2 is FQNEAQ (reference sequence). Trimming shortened V by 8 bases and J by 9 bases, and 23 bases separated the two germline ends. This CDR3 comprises 15 residues. For the CDR3, the DNA is TGTGCCAGCTCACCCCGGACGGGGGGAGGTCGGCCCCAGCATTTT. Encoded protein: CASSPRTGGGRPQHF.

On this clone itself: Germline and junction disagree at one end, which may indicate a read error. This chain joins TRBV6-1 and TRBJ2-3, with D possibly matching TRBD1 (5 bases). Germline CDR1 reads MNHNS; CDR2 reads SASEGT. The CDR3 runs 14 residues. CDR3 DNA sequence: TGTGCCAGCGGGCTAGGGGATGGCACGGATACGCAGTATTTT. It codes for CASGLGDGTDTQYF.

The chain combines TRBV11-3 with TRBJ2-1; D is perhaps TRBD2 (7 bases). The V and J ends lost 4 bases and 8 bases respectively, with 18 bases between them. Per germline, CDR1 SGHNT and CDR2 YENEEA. CDR3 length: 15 amino acids. CDR3 amino acids: CASSSGGSLGHEQFF. Here the CDR3 DNA reads TGTGCCAGCAGCTCGGGGGGCTCCCTAGGGCATGAGCAGTTCTTC.

The chain employs TRBV6-5 and TRBJ2-2, with D uncertain. The CDR3 runs 12 residues. Trimming removed 5 bases from V and 2 bases from J, with 3 bases in between. Germline CDR1 MNHEY, CDR2 SVGAGI. The CDR3 bases are TGTGCCAGCAGTATAAACACCGGGGAGCTGTTTTTT. This translates into CASSINTGELFF.

The V call is TRBV7-9, the J call TRBJ1-2; 8 nucleotides align to TRBD1. The CDR3 is 13 residues long. The germline CDR1 and CDR2 sequences are SEHNR and FQNEAQ (reference sequence). V shed 6 bases and J 4 bases; nucleotides not matched to a gene: 4. In nucleotides, the CDR3 is TGTGCCAGCAGTTTGGACAGGGTCTATGGCTACACCTTC. Its protein product is CASSLDRVYGYTF.

The chain links TRBV9 to TRBJ2-2; 7 bases align to TRBD2. Germline assignment: CDR1 SGDLS and CDR2 YYNGEE. V shed 0 bases and J 1 base; nucleotides not matched to a gene: 3. The CDR3 has 16 residues. The CDR3 DNA reads as TGTGCCAGCAGCGTAGACCGCGGGAGGAACACCGGGGAGCTGTTTTTT. Protein: CASSVDRGRNTGELFF.

This clone appeared a few times. CDR3 sequence reads: CASREADYGYTF. In DNA, the CDR3 is TGTGCCAGCAGGGAGGCGGACTATGGCTACACCTTC. This rearrangement joins TRBV6-5 to TRBJ1-2, with D uncertain. Trimming took 6 bases from V and 3 from J, leaving 8 bases between them. The length of the CDR3 is 12 residues. Germline CDR1 reads MNHEY; CDR2 reads SVGAGI.

CDR3 residues: CASIKRRGNTEAFF. The CDR3 region has the DNA TGTGCCAGCATTAAGAGACGGGGAAACACTGAAGCTTTCTTT. The chain is built from TRBV6-5 and TRBJ1-1; D unresolved. Germline CDR1 and CDR2: MNHEY and SVGAGI. V dropped 7 bases and J dropped 2 bases, with 14 bases sitting between them. The CDR3 has 14 amino acids.

The chain is built from TRBV7-2 and TRBJ2-7; 7 bases map to TRBD1. V shed 5 bases and J 3 bases; nucleotides not matched to a gene: 10. Germline CDR1 and CDR2: SGHTA and FQGNSA. This CDR3 is built from 15 residues. CDR3 in DNA: TGTGCCAGCAGCCCGACTAAGGGGGCCTACTACGAGCAGTACTTC. Translating gives CASSPTKGAYYEQYF.

The chain is built from TRBV21-1 and TRBJ2-7; TRBD2, the table's D call, lacks a check against the DNA. TRBV21-1 is noted as a pseudogene. The CDR3 length is 22 residues. DNA of the CDR3: TGTGCCAGCAGCAAAGCGAGAAGGATACAGCCCTCAGGTTGCGGGAGTCAATACGAGCAGTACTTC. Translated: CASSKARRIQPSGCGSQYEQYF.

About this clone itself: A junction boundary mismatches the germline segment, possibly from a read error. The gene calls are TRBV7-9 and TRBJ1-4, with 8 nucleotides matching TRBD1. This CDR3 comprises 15 residues. Per germline, CDR1 SEHNR and CDR2 FQNEAQ (reference sequence). CDR3 region: CSSSSVRGQDEKLFF. The CDR3 DNA sequence: TGTTCCAGCAGCTCAGTCAGGGGGCAGGACGAAAAACTGTTTTTT.

The chain employs TRBV15 and TRBJ2-3; 7 nucleotides agree with TRBD1. The germline V gene encodes CDR1 LNHNV and CDR2 YYDKDF (reference sequence). The CDR3 length is 16 residues. V trimming: 5 bases; J trimming: 1 base; junction bases outside the gene matches: 9. The CDR3 spells CATSGGQEDGTDTQYF. The DNA of the CDR3 is TGTGCCACCAGCGGAGGACAGGAGGATGGCACAGATACGCAGTATTTT.

The genes are TRBV4-3 and TRBJ2-3; 7 nucleotides line up with TRBD2. The CDR3 consists of 14 residues. CDR1 is LGHNA and CDR2 is YSLEER in the germline V gene. The V and J ends lost 2 bases and 2 bases, in that order; junction bases with no gene match: 1. The CDR3 nucleotides read TGCGCCAGCAGCCAACTAGCGGTCACAGATACGCAGTATTTT. As protein: CASSQLAVTDTQYF.

This chain uses TRBV7-2 with TRBJ2-7; D remains ambiguous. The CDR3 length is 14 residues. V dropped 5 bases and J dropped 2 bases, with 13 bases sitting between them. Germline loops: CDR1 SGHTA, CDR2 FQGNSA. The CDR3 nucleotides read TGTGCCAGCAGCGCCCGTGGGCTCCCCTACGAGCAGTACTTC. As protein: CASSARGLPYEQYF.